This T cell receptor (beta chain) was identified in a study of blood T cell repertoires in COVID-19. Repertoires were generated with immunoSEQ multiplex PCR, while TCRdb's copy carries only in-frame clones and drops some. Among 200,000 or so clones, 83% were seen once, and the ten largest hold approximately 5%. The CDR3 runs to 16 residues. Germline-derived CDR1 and CDR2 are LGHNA and YNFKEQ. Germline trimming cut 5 bases from V and 4 bases from J; bases unmatched to any gene: 9. Sequencing was carried out using PBMCs or T cells enriched from blood (not recorded which). The chain is built from TRBV4-2 and TRBJ2-1, with TRBD2 matching over 9 bases. The receptor's source is a woman in her fifties or sixties who had been exposed to COVID-19. CDR3 amino acids: CASSLGLAGPYNEQFF. CDR3 nucleotide sequence: TGTGCCAGCAGCTTGGGGCTAGCGGGGCCTTACAATGAGCAGTTCTTC.